This T cell receptor (beta chain) was recovered during a study of cytomegalovirus exposure and HLA in healthy donors. The PCR ran on 60 Vbeta and 13 Jbeta primers. Study processing details: Later analysis identified some 80 million unique TCR beta chains, 9 million to 12 million shared. The table came from immunoSEQ multiplex PCR; TCRdb's copy has only in-frame clones and leaves some out. V and J calls and clone size are given by that table; D and trimming were obtained from the DNA. The top ten clones hold approximately 6.4% of a sample with about 100,000 clones, under 80% of them seen once. Study observations and caveats: In vitro data verified a few CMV-associated chains as specific for CMV antigens. Follow-up analysis found HLA locus-dependent TCR association rates, highest for DRB1 and lowest for HLA-C. There were under 200 TCR beta chains listed as cytomegalovirus-associated.

This clone was observed a few times. Its target is not known. The V gene end was trimmed by 6 bases and the J gene end by 2 bases; junction bases not matched to a gene: 5. CDR1 and CDR2 from the germline V gene are WNHNN and SYGVQD (reference sequence). The CDR3 has 15 amino acids. The sequence came from a man in his forties or fifties in good health and CMV-seropositive. V usage is TRBV10-1 and J usage is TRBJ2-7; TRBD2 agrees at 12 bases. What was sequenced was PBMCs. CDR3 region: CASRAGTSGPYEQYF. DNA of the CDR3: TGCGCCAGCAGAGCCGGGACTAGCGGGCCCTACGAGCAGTACTTC.